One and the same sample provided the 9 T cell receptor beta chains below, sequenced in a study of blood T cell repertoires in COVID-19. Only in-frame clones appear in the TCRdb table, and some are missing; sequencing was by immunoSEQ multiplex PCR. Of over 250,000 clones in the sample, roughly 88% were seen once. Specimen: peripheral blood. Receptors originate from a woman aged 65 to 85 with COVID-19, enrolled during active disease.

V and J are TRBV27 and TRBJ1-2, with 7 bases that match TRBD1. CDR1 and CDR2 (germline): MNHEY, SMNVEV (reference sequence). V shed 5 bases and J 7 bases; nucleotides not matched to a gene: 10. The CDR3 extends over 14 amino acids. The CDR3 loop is CASSAYRGRAGYTF. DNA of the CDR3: TGTGCCAGCAGTGCCTACAGGGGACGGGCTGGCTACACCTTC.

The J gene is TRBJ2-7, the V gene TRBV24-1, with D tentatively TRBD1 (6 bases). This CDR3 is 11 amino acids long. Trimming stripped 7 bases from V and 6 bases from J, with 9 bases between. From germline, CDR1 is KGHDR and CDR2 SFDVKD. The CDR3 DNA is TGTGCCACCAGCCAGGGGTTCGAGCAGTACTTC. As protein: CATSQGFEQYF.

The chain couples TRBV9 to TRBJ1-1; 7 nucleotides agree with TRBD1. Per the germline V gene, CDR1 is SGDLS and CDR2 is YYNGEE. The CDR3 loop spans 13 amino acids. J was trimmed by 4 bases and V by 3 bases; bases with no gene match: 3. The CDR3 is CASSGGGGTEAFF. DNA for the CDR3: TGTGCCAGCAGCGGAGGGGGCGGCACTGAAGCTTTCTTT.

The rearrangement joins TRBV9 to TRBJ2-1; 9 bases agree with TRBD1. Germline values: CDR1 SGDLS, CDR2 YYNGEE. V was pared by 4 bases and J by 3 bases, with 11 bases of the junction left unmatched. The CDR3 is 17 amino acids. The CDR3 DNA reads TGTGCCAGCAGCCCTAGGCGGGGGACAGGGAACTACAATGAGCAGTTCTTC. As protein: CASSPRRGTGNYNEQFF.

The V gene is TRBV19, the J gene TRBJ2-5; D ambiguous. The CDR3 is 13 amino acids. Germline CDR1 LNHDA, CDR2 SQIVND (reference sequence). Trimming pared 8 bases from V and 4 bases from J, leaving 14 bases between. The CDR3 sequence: CASSADSGETQYF. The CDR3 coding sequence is TGTGCCAGTTCTGCAGACTCGGGAGAGACCCAGTACTTC. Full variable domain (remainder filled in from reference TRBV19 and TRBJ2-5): DGGITQSPKYLFRKEGQNVTLSCEQNLNHDAMYWYRQDPGQGLRLIYYSQIVNDFQKGDIAEGYSVSREKKESFPLTVTSAQKNPTAFYLCASSADSGETQYFGPGTRLLVL.

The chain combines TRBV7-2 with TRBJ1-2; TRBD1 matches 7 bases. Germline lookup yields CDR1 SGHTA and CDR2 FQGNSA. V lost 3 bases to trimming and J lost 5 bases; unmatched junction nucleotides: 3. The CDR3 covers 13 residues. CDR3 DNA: TGTGCCAGCAGCTTGACAGGGACATATGGCTACACCTTC. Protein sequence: CASSLTGTYGYTF.

The CDR3 protein is CASSQLDRGLTEAFF. Written as DNA, the CDR3 is TGCGCCAGCAGCCAACTCGACAGGGGGCTCACTGAAGCTTTCTTT. The chain uses TRBV4-3 and TRBJ1-1; 10 bases are a match to TRBD1. The CDR3 is 15 amino acids. Germline values: CDR1 LGHNA, CDR2 YSLEER. Trimming at V came to 2 bases and at J to 4 bases, leaving 4 bases not matched to a gene.

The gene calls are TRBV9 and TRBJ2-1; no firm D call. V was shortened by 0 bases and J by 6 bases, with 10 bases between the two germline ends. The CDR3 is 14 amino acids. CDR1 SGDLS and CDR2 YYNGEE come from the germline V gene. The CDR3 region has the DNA TGTGCCAGCAGCGTAGTTGGGCAAGTCAATGAGCAGTTCTTC. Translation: CASSVVGQVNEQFF.

The CDR3 DNA reads TGTGCCAGCAGTTACCGGGATGGGTACAATGAGCAGTTCTTC. This codes for CASSYRDGYNEQFF. The rearrangement links TRBV6-6 to TRBJ2-1, with D possibly matching TRBD2 (5 bases). V lost 2 bases to trimming and J lost 4 bases, with 9 bases between them. CDR1 and CDR2 (germline): MNHNY, SVGAGI (reference sequence). This CDR3 contains 14 residues.